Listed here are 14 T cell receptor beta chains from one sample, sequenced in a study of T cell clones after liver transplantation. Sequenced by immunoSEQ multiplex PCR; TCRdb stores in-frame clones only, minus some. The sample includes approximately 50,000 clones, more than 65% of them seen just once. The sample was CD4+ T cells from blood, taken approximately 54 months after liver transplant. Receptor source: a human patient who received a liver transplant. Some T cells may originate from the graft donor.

The CDR3 protein is CSVFGGAGTDTQYF. The DNA for the CDR3 is TGCAGCGTTTTCGGGGGGGCCGGGACAGATACGCAGTATTTT. The chain carries TRBV29-1 and TRBJ2-3; 8 bases align to TRBD2. Germline values: CDR1 SQVTM, CDR2 ANQGSEA. The trim removed 5 bases at V and 3 bases at J, leaving 7 bases unmatched. This CDR3 is 14 amino acids long.

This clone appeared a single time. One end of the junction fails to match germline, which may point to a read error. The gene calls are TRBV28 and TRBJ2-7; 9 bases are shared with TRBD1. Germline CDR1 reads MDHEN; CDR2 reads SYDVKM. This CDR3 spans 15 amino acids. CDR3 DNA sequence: TGTGCCAGCGCCCCGGCCGGGACAGGGTGGGGCGAGGGCCTCTTC. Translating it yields CASAPAGTGWGEGLF.

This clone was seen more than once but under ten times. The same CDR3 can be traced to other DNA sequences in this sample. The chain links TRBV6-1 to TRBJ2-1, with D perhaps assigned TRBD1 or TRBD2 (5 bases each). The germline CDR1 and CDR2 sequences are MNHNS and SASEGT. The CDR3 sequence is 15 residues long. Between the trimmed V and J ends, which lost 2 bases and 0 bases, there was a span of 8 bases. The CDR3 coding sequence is TGTGCCAGCAGTGAACGGGGCAGCTCCTACAATGAGCAGTTCTTC. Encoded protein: CASSERGSSYNEQFF.

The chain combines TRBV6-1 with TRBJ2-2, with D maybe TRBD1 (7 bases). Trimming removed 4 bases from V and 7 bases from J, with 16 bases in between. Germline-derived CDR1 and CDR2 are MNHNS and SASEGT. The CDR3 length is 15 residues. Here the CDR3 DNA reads TGTGCCAGCAGTGTTGGCAGGGGGGTTGGCGGGGAGCTGTTTTTT. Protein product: CASSVGRGVGGELFF.

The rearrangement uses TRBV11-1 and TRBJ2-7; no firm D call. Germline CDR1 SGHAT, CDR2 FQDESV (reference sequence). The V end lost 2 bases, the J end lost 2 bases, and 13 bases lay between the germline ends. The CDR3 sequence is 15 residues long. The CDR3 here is CASSLSLDGAYEQYF. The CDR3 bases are TGTGCCAGCAGCTTATCGCTGGACGGAGCCTACGAGCAGTACTTC.

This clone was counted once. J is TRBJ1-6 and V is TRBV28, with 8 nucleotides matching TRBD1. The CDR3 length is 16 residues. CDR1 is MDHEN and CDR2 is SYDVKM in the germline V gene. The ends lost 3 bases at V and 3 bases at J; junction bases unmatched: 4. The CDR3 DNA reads TGTGCCAGCAGTTTTGCAGGGGGCTTCTATAATTCACCCCTCCACTTT. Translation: CASSFAGGFYNSPLHF.

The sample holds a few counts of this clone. The CDR3 DNA is TGCAGCGTTGGCAGAGAGAATCAGCCCCAGCATTTT. Its protein product is CSVGRENQPQHF. The rearrangement joins TRBV29-1 to TRBJ1-5; D is uncertain. CDR1 and CDR2 (germline): SQVTM, ANQGSEA. The germline V and J ends were trimmed by 4 bases and 4 bases, with 8 bases remaining between them. This CDR3 region has 12 residues.

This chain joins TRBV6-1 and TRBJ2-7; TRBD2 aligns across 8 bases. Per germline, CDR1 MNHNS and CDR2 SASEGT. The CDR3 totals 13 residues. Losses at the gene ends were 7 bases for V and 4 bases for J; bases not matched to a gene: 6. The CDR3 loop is CASKRGSPYEQYF. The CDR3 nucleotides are TGTGCCAGCAAGCGGGGGTCCCCTTACGAGCAGTACTTC.

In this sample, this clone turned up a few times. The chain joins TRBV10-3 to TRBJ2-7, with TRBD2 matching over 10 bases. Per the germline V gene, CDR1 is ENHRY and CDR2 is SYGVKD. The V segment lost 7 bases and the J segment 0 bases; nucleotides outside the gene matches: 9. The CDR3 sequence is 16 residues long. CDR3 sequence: CAITTAPSGGSYEQYF. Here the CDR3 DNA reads TGTGCCATCACCACGGCGCCTAGCGGGGGCTCCTACGAGCAGTACTTC.

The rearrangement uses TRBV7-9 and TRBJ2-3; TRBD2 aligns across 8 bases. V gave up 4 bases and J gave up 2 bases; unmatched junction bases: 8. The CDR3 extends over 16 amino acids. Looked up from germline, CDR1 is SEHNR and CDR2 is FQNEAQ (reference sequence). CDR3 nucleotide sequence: TGTGCCAGCAGCTCGCCGGGACTAGGGCACACAGATACGCAGTATTTT. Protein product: CASSSPGLGHTDTQYF.

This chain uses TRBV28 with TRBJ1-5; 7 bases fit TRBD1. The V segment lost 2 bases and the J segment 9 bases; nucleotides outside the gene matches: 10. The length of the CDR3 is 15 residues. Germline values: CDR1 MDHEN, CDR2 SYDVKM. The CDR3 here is CASSLLGGQGGPQHF. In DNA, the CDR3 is TGTGCCAGCAGTTTACTCGGGGGCCAGGGGGGGCCCCAGCATTTT.

CDR3 nucleotides: TGTGCCAGCAGCCCCAGTGGGGGAGTAAGAAGCGAGCAGTACTTC. It translates to CASSPSGGVRSEQYF. V gene TRBV6-6 combines with J gene TRBJ2-7, with D perhaps assigned TRBD1 or TRBD2 (5 bases each). The CDR3 consists of 15 residues. V shed 6 bases and J shed 6 bases, with 21 bases lying between them. Germline CDR1 MNHNY, CDR2 SVGAGI (reference sequence).

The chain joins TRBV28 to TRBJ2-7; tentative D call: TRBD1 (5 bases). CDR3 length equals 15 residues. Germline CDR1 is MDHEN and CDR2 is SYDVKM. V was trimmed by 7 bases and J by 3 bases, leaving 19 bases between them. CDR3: CASIGPGRGFYEQYF. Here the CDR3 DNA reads TGTGCCAGCATTGGACCAGGTAGGGGTTTCTACGAGCAGTACTTC.

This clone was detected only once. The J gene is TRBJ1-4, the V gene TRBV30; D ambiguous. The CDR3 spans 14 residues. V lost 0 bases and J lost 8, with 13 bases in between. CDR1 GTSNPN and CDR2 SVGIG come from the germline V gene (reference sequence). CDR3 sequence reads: CAWSVRVRGEKLFF. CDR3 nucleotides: TGTGCCTGGAGTGTACGCGTCCGTGGGGAAAAACTGTTTTTT.